Sequencing of this T cell receptor (beta chain) was carried out in a study of monozygotic twins with cystic fibrosis. V shed 1 base, J shed 3 bases, and the junction held 2 bases outside the gene matches. This CDR3 is 14 amino acids long. Per the germline V gene, CDR1 is SNHLY and CDR2 is FYNNEI. Study-level results: Age, concordance and disease severity did not associate with shared CDR3 numbers. V usage most resembled the co-twin in 13 of 16 pairs.

On this clone: No antigen is known for it.

Clones were sequenced by immunoSEQ multiplex PCR, and TCRdb holds only the in-frame ones, with some missing. The table shows approximately 8,700 clones, with approximately 90% occurring only once. The specimen sequenced was blood. The receptor's source is a boy aged 2 to 10 with cystic fibrosis. The chain is built from TRBV2 and TRBJ2-7, with TRBD2 identical over 8 bases. The CDR3, as DNA: TGTGCCAGCAGTGAAGGGCTAGCGGGCTACGAGCAGTACTTC. This translates into CASSEGLAGYEQYF.